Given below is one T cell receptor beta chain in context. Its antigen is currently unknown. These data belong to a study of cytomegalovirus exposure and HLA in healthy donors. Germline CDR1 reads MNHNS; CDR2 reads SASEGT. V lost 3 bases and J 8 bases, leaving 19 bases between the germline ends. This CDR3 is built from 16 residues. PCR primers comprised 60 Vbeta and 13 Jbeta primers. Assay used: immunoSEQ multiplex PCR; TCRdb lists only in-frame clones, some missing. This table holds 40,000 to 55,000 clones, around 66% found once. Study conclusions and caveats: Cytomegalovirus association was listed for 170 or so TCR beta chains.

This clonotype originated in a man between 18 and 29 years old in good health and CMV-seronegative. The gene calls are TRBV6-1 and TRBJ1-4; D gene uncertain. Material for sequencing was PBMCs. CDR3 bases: TGTGCCAGCAGTGATTTCGGGGAGCCTGATGGGGAAAAACTGTTTTTT. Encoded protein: CASSDFGEPDGEKLFF.